This TCR beta chain was obtained from a study of tumor and adjacent non-tumor tissue in lung cancer. The CDR3 runs to 14 residues. Germline lookup yields CDR1 SGHKS and CDR2 YYEKEE (reference sequence). After removal of 5 bases from V and 5 bases from J, the junction contained 9 bases not matched to a gene. The library came from three nested PCR rounds adapted from ARM-PCR protocols. TCRdb re-called the multiplex PCR reads through MiXCR, storing one row per CDR3 protein. This table has approximately 110,000 distinct CDR3 sequences, 60% to 65% appearing once. This clonotype has at least ten counts. The template was RNA from unsorted bulk tissue. The normal lung tissue was taken more than 3 cm from the tumor edge.

The chain is built from TRBV5-5 and TRBJ2-5; 7 bases match TRBD1. The source of this sequence is a man aged 60 to 75 with non-small cell lung cancer. Sequenced sample: distant non-tumor lung tissue. Written as DNA, the CDR3 is TGTGCCAGCAGTGGGACAGTTCTAAGGGAGACCCAGTACTTC. Its protein product is CASSGTVLRETQYF.